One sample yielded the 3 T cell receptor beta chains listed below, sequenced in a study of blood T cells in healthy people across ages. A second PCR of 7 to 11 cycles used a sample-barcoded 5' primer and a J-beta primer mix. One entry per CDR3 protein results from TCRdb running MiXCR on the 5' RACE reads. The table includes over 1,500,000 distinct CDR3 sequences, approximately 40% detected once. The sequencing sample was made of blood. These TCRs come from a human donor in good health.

This CDR3 reads CASSGYDHSGANVLTF. CDR3 bases: TGTGCCAGCAGTGGGTACGACCACTCTGGGGCCAACGTCCTGACTTTC. The rearrangement joins TRBV2 to TRBJ2-6; D is ambiguous. Trimming cost V 4 bases and J 0 bases, with 10 bases left between them. Looked up from germline, CDR1 is SNHLY and CDR2 is FYNNEI. This CDR3 is built from 16 residues.

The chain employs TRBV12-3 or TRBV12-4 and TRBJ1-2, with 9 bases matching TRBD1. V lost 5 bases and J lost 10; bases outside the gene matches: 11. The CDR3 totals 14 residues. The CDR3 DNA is TGTGCCAGCAGTCCGAAACCGGGACAGGGTCCCTACACCTTC. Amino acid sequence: CASSPKPGQGPYTF.

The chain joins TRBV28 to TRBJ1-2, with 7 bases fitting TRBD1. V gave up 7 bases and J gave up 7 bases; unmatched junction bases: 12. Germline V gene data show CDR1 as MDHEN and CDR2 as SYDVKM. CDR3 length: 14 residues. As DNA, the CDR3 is TGTGCCAGCACGGACAGGTTTCTGGAATTTGGCTACACCTTC. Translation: CASTDRFLEFGYTF.